A selection of T cell receptor beta chains follows, all from one sample in a study of T cell responses to AZD1222 COVID-19 vaccine. Sequencing used immunoSEQ multiplex PCR; TCRdb keeps in-frame clones, though not all of them. The top ten hold more than 1.5% of the sample, which has more than 150,000 clones, 94% seen once. The material was peripheral blood, obtained 28 days after the second AZD1222 dose. These receptors came from an adult who received the AZD1222 COVID-19 vaccine. Both conserved end residues are part of each CDR3. D genes are given only for firm matches. The size of a clone is reported for some rows only, either as once, few or many, or as a class for expanded clones.

d_gene,j_gene,v_gene,abundance,CDR3nt,CDR3aa
TRBD1,TRBJ1-2,TRBV10-3,NA,TGTGCCATCAGTCCTTCAGACAGGGGTAACTATGGCTACACCTTC,CAISPSDRGNYGYTF
TRBD2,TRBJ2-1,TRBV30,NA,TGTGCCTGGACCTTTAGACTAGCGGGAACCTACAATGAGCAGTTCTTC,CAWTFRLAGTYNEQFF
TRBD2,TRBJ2-2,TRBV4-1,NA,TGCGCCAGCAGCCAAGAATTCTTCGCGGGAGAAGTCACCGGGGAGCTGTTTTTT,CASSQEFFAGEVTGELFF
TRBD1,TRBJ1-1,TRBV10-2,NA,TGCGCCAGCAAGCCCGGACAGGGCGCCACTGAAGCTTTCTTT,CASKPGQGATEAFF
NA,TRBJ1-1,TRBV14,NA,TGTGCCAGCAGCCCACCAGGCATGAACACTGAAGCTTTCTTT,CASSPPGMNTEAFF
NA,TRBJ1-1,TRBV28,few,TGTGCCAGCAGTTTCAACACTGAAGCTTTCTTT,CASSFNTEAFF
NA,TRBJ2-7,TRBV6-5,once,TGTGCCAGCAGTTACGTTTGGGGGGTAGACTACGAGCAGTACTTC,CASSYVWGVDYEQYF
NA,TRBJ2-3,TRBV11-3,NA,TGTGCCAGCAGCTTAGGGGACTTGGGGACAGATACGCAGTATTTT,CASSLGDLGTDTQYF
NA,TRBJ2-3,TRBV11-2,NA,TGTGCCAGCAGCTCCCGGGGGAGTCCTAGCACAGATACGCAGTATTTT,CASSSRGSPSTDTQYF
TRBD2,TRBJ2-3,TRBV5-1,NA,TGCGCCAGCCCCGGGACTAGCGGGGTGAGCACAGATACGCAGTATTTT,CASPGTSGVSTDTQYF
TRBD1,TRBJ1-1,TRBV2,NA,TGTGCCAGCAGCGGGACAGGAGGACTGAACACTGAAGCTTTCTTT,CASSGTGGLNTEAFF